The subject of this entry is one T cell receptor (beta chain). Time point given: persistent/refractory GD, antithyroid drugs over 5 years with positive TRAb. The TCR library was prepared using RNA isolated from PBMCs. This sample stems from a study of regulatory T cells in long-lasting Graves disease. Overall study context: To qualify as persistent, Graves' disease required over 5 years of antithyroid drugs with positive TSH receptor antibodies.

Construction of the TCR beta libraries employed iRepertoire HTBI primers in conjunction with Arm-PCR of CDR3 regions. TCRdb ran MiXCR on the multiplex PCR reads and lists one entry per CDR3 protein. The sample consists of about 460,000 distinct CDR3 sequences, 20% to 25% of them appearing once. Germline CDR1 is SGHRS and CDR2 is YFSETQ. J gave up 2 bases and V 4 bases, and 11 bases lay outside the gene matches. The CDR3 spans 16 residues. The receptor comes from a female donor with Graves disease. This material consisted of peripheral blood mononuclear cells (PBMCs), taken when the disease was refractory, from a patient treated with antithyroid drugs. The V call is TRBV5-1, the J call TRBJ1-2; TRBD1 matches at 7 bases. In DNA, the CDR3 is TGCGCCAGCAGCGGGGGCACCGGGACAGACAACTATGGCTACACCTTC. It is translated as CASSGGTGTDNYGYTF.